This T cell receptor beta chain was documented in a study of cytomegalovirus exposure and HLA in healthy donors. Germline CDR1 reads LNHDA; CDR2 reads SQIVND (reference sequence). The CDR3 length is 14 residues. Losses at the gene ends were 8 bases for V and 7 bases for J; bases not matched to a gene: 11. PCR involved 60 Vbeta and 13 Jbeta primers. Using immunoSEQ multiplex PCR, the repertoire was profiled, and TCRdb retains in-frame clones only, with some absent. The table has roughly 170,000 clones, 76% seen once. To note about this clone: What it binds is unknown.

Donors showed nominal health when sampled, although they likely had unrecorded immune exposures. General study findings and limits: Three CMV-associated chains proved CMV antigen-specific in vitro. Analysis performed later showed TCR beta chains linked to HLA being more clonally expanded than equally common others. With DRB1 most and HLA-C fewest, TCR association rates differed between HLA loci in a later analysis.

Specimen: PBMCs. This rearrangement joins TRBV19 to TRBJ1-1, with 9 nucleotides matching TRBD1. The clonotype originates from a female donor in good health and CMV-seronegative. The CDR3 DNA follows: TGTGCCAGTGGCCCGGACAGGGGAACTATTGAAGCTTTCTTT. Residues: CASGPDRGTIEAFF.